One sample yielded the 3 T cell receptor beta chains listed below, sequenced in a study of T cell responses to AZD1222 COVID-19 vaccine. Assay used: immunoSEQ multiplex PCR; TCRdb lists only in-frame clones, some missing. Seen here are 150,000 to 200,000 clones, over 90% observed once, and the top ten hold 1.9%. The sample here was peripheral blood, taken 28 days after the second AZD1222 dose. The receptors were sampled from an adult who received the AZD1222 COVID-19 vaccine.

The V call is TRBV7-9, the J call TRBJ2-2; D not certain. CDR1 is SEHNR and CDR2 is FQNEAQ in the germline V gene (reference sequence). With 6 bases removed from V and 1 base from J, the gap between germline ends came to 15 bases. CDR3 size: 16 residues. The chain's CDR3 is CASSGNPGGNTGELFF. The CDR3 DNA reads TGTGCCAGCAGTGGAAACCCCGGCGGGAACACCGGGGAGCTGTTTTTT.

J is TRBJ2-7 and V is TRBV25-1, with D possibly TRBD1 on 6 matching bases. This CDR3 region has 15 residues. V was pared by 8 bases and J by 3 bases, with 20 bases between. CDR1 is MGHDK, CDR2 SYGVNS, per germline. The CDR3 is CASHYRDPRFYEQYF. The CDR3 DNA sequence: TGTGCCAGCCACTACAGGGATCCTCGGTTCTACGAGCAGTACTTC.

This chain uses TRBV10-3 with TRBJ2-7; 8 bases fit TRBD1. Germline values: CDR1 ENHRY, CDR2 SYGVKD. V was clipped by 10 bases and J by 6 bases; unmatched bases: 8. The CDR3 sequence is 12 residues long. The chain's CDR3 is CATQDRGGEQYF. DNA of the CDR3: TGTGCCACTCAAGACAGGGGAGGCGAGCAGTACTTC.